Each of the 2 T cell receptor beta chains below was sequenced from the same sample in a study of blood T cells in healthy people across ages. Using a J-beta primer mix together with a sample-barcoded 5' primer, a second PCR was run for about 6 to 12 cycles. TCRdb reanalysed the 5' RACE reads using MiXCR and keeps one entry per CDR3 protein. This sample has about 1.5 million distinct CDR3 sequences, with about 45% found just once. Sequencing was carried out using blood. These receptors originate from a woman between 18 and 29 years old in good health.

This clonotype was observed a handful of times. The chain links TRBV4-3 to TRBJ1-1; TRBD1 aligns across 7 bases. The CDR3 sequence is 16 residues long. Germline V gene data show CDR1 as LGHNA and CDR2 as YSLEER. After removal of 0 bases from V and 3 bases from J, the junction contained 7 bases not matched to a gene. Here the CDR3 DNA reads TGCGCCAGCAGCCAAGATTGGGAGGGGGCGGACACTGAAGCTTTCTTT. It translates to CASSQDWEGADTEAFF.

There are a few counts of this clonotype. The chain carries TRBV5-8 and TRBJ2-7; D is ambiguous. The CDR3 runs 15 residues. Per the germline V gene, CDR1 is SGHTS and CDR2 is YDEGEE. Between the trimmed V and J ends, which lost 0 bases and 0 bases, there was a span of 10 bases. CDR3 loop: CASSLAAELSYEQYF. As DNA, the CDR3 is TGTGCCAGCAGCTTGGCGGCCGAACTCTCCTACGAGCAGTACTTC.